The 22 T cell receptor beta chains in this list originate from one sample, sequenced in a study of T cell responses to AZD1222 COVID-19 vaccine. Clones were sequenced by immunoSEQ multiplex PCR, and TCRdb holds only the in-frame ones, with some missing. Seen here are 80,000 or so clones, roughly 90% observed once, and the top ten hold roughly 4.7%. This sample comprised peripheral blood, obtained 28 days after the second AZD1222 dose. These receptor sequences come from an adult who received the AZD1222 COVID-19 vaccine.

The chain's CDR3 is CASSLGADSYNEQFF. The CDR3 DNA sequence: TGTGCCAGCAGCTTAGGGGCGGATTCCTACAATGAGCAGTTCTTC. V and J are TRBV7-8 and TRBJ2-1; D is undetermined. Deletions cut 1 base from V and 1 base from J, with 8 bases between. This CDR3 is built from 15 residues. Germline CDR1 is SGHVS and CDR2 is FQNEAQ.

The rearrangement uses TRBV5-1 and TRBJ1-1; a weak D match, TRBD1 (5 bases). The CDR3 sequence is 16 residues long. V lost 4 bases and J 0 bases, leaving 16 bases between the germline ends. The germline gives CDR1 SGHRS, CDR2 YFSETQ. The CDR3 region has the DNA TGCGCCAGCAGCCGGACCGGGGGAGGGTTGAACACTGAAGCTTTCTTT. Translation: CASSRTGGGLNTEAFF.

The chain couples TRBV5-4 to TRBJ2-3; D is perhaps TRBD2 (5 bases). CDR1 is SGHNT and CDR2 is YYREEE in the germline V gene (reference sequence). The V gene lost 0 bases and the J gene lost 1 base, with 21 bases spanning the gap. The CDR3 is made up of 19 amino acids. CDR3 bases: TGTGCCAGCAGCTTGGTCCGGCTTCGGGGTATTTCCCGCACAGATACGCAGTATTTT. This sequence encodes CASSLVRLRGISRTDTQYF.

The chain is built from TRBV9 and TRBJ1-1; TRBD1 matches at 8 bases. With 4 bases clipped from V and 10 bases from J, the junction kept 15 bases outside the gene matches. Germline CDR1 SGDLS, CDR2 YYNGEE. CDR3 length: 15 amino acids. The chain's CDR3 is CASSPLGQGRGGAFF. In DNA form, the CDR3 reads TGTGCCAGCAGCCCTCTAGGACAGGGAAGAGGGGGAGCTTTCTTT.

The chain uses TRBV5-6 and TRBJ1-2, with D uncertain. This CDR3 is 12 amino acids long. Trimming took off 4 bases at V and 8 bases at J, with 12 bases between the two ends. Germline CDR1 SGHDT, CDR2 YYEEEE. The CDR3 spells CASSGGLGGYTF. In nucleotides, the CDR3 is TGTGCCAGCAGCGGTGGACTGGGGGGCTACACCTTC.

V usage is TRBV28 and J usage is TRBJ2-7, with D possibly TRBD1 on 5 matching bases. CDR1 and CDR2 (germline): MDHEN, SYDVKM. The CDR3 is 11 amino acids. CDR3 in amino acids: CSTGGQDEQYF. The CDR3 DNA sequence: TGTTCTACAGGTGGACAAGACGAGCAGTACTTC.

The gene calls are TRBV6-5 and TRBJ2-7; D is possibly TRBD1 (6 bases). Trimming took 2 bases from V and 3 from J, leaving 11 bases between them. CDR3 size: 14 residues. Germline V gene sequence: CDR1 MNHEY, CDR2 SVGAGI. The CDR3 region is CASSYADSDYEQYF. The CDR3 DNA sequence: TGTGCCAGCAGTTACGCGGACAGCGACTACGAGCAGTACTTC.

The chain combines TRBV19 with TRBJ1-1; no definite D call. The CDR3 is 14 residues long. CDR1 is LNHDA, CDR2 SQIVND, per germline (reference sequence). The V and J ends lost 3 bases and 1 base respectively, with 9 bases between them. CDR3 nucleotide sequence: TGTGCCAGTAGTATTAGGGAGCCGAACACTGAAGCTTTCTTT. Encoded protein: CASSIREPNTEAFF.

The chain uses TRBV7-9 and TRBJ1-2; D is perhaps TRBD1 (5 bases). Trimming removed 5 bases at V and 4 bases at J, with 11 bases between. This CDR3 is 13 amino acids long. Germline assignment: CDR1 SEHNR and CDR2 FQNEAQ (reference sequence). In DNA, the CDR3 is TGTGCCAGCAGCCTGGGGCAGGGCTATGGCTACACCTTC. It codes for CASSLGQGYGYTF.

The J gene is TRBJ2-7, the V gene TRBV7-8; maybe TRBD2 (5 bases). Between the trimmed V and J ends, which lost 5 bases and 3 bases, there was a span of 11 bases. Germline-derived CDR1 and CDR2 are SGHVS and FQNEAQ. The CDR3 loop spans 13 amino acids. In nucleotides, the CDR3 is TGTGCCAGCAGCCCTCTAGAGGGCTACGAGCAGTACTTC. Amino acid sequence: CASSPLEGYEQYF.

Note on this clone: The junction departs from germline at one end; a sequencing error may be responsible. The CDR3, as DNA: TGTGCCAGCAGTTACTCGACGGGGGACCCTGTCCGCTTC. Translated, it gives CASSYSTGDPVRF. The chain employs TRBV6-6 and TRBJ2-7; possible D gene TRBD2, 6 bases. CDR1 and CDR2 from the germline V gene are MNHNY and SVGAGI (reference sequence). The CDR3 consists of 13 residues.

The V call is TRBV7-2, the J call TRBJ2-2; 7 bases map to TRBD2. The CDR3 consists of 14 residues. J was trimmed by 1 base and V by 8 bases; bases with no gene match: 4. Germline CDR1 SGHTA, CDR2 FQGNSA. The CDR3: CASGLEENTGELFF. The CDR3, as DNA: TGTGCCAGCGGACTAGAGGAGAACACCGGGGAGCTGTTTTTT. The full variable domain, completed using reference TRBV7-2 and TRBJ2-2, is GAGVSQSPSNKVTEKGKDVELRCDPISGHTALYWYRQSLGQGLEFLIYFQGNSAPDKSGLPSDRFSAERTGGSVSTLTIQRTQQEDSAVYLCASGLEENTGELFFGEGSRLTVL.

This chain links TRBV24-1 with TRBJ2-7; 7 bases match TRBD1. There are 14 residues in the CDR3. The germline V gene has CDR1 KGHDR and CDR2 SFDVKD. With V trimmed by 5 bases and J by 2 bases, 5 bases remained unmatched. In DNA, the CDR3 is TGTGCCACCAGTGGTACAGGGGCCCCCTACGAGCAGTACTTC. Its protein product is CATSGTGAPYEQYF.

This clone showed up just a few times. This rearrangement joins TRBV30 to TRBJ2-1, with TRBD2 as a possible D gene (6 bases). Trimming stripped 4 bases from V and 8 bases from J, with 30 bases between. Germline-derived CDR1 and CDR2 are GTSNPN and SVGIG (reference sequence). The CDR3 has 18 residues. CDR3 amino acids: CAWTEFGGDLSPGDEQFF. DNA of the CDR3: TGTGCCTGGACCGAATTCGGTGGGGACCTCAGCCCGGGGGATGAGCAGTTCTTC. The entire variable domain, with the rest obtained from reference TRBV30 and TRBJ2-1, is as follows: SQTIHQWPATLVQPVGSPLSLECTVEGTSNPNLYWYRQAAGRGLQLLFYSVGIGQISSEVPQNLSASRPQDRQFILSSKKLLLSDSGFYLCAWTEFGGDLSPGDEQFFGPGTRLTVL.

This sequence joins TRBV28 and TRBJ2-7; TRBD1 matches at 7 bases. The junction had 6 bases not matched to a gene; V was cut back by 7 bases and J by 3 bases. The CDR3 has 13 amino acids. The germline V gene has CDR1 MDHEN and CDR2 SYDVKM. The CDR3 DNA reads TGTGCCAGCACTACCGACAGGGTCTACGAGCAGTACTTC. Amino acid sequence: CASTTDRVYEQYF.

CDR3 region: CAWRRRSPLHF. In nucleotides, the CDR3 is TGTGCCTGGAGACGGCGTTCACCCCTCCACTTT. The chain combines TRBV30 with TRBJ1-6; D is undetermined. The CDR3 is 11 amino acids. The germline V and J ends were trimmed by 3 bases and 9 bases, with 6 bases remaining between them. Germline CDR1 GTSNPN, CDR2 SVGIG (reference sequence).

The chain uses TRBV10-3 and TRBJ2-7, with TRBD2 identical over 8 bases. This CDR3 is 15 amino acids long. The V gene end was trimmed by 10 bases and the J gene end by 2 bases; junction bases not matched to a gene: 13. Germline V gene data show CDR1 as ENHRY and CDR2 as SYGVKD. The CDR3 region has the DNA TGTGCCAACTCAGCGGGAGAGACAATAACCTACGAGCAGTACTTC. Amino acid sequence: CANSAGETITYEQYF.

This clone was seen a single time. The chain has TRBV5-4 and TRBJ1-5; D perhaps matches TRBD1 (6 bases). Germline CDR1 and CDR2: SGHNT and YYREEE (reference sequence). The CDR3 has 17 residues. V shed 4 bases and J shed 6 bases, with 23 bases lying between them. The CDR3 spells CASSVGGLQGGTQPQHF. The CDR3, as DNA: TGTGCCAGCAGCGTGGGGGGGCTACAGGGAGGTACTCAGCCCCAGCATTTT.

This CDR3 reads CASGLVAHGGGITEAFF. CDR3 coding DNA: TGTGCTAGTGGTTTGGTGGCACACGGAGGGGGCATCACTGAAGCTTTCTTT. The chain links TRBV12-5 to TRBJ1-1; 7 bases match TRBD1. The length of the CDR3 is 17 residues. V lost 0 bases to trimming and J lost 4 bases; unmatched junction nucleotides: 11. The germline gives CDR1 LGHNT, CDR2 FRNRAP.

This chain connects TRBV12-5 to TRBJ2-5; perhaps TRBD2 as D (6 bases). The V and J ends lost 3 bases and 2 bases respectively, with 7 bases between them. Germline V gives CDR1 LGHNT, CDR2 FRNRAP. CDR3 length: 13 residues. CDR3: CASGLGGQETQYF. The CDR3 DNA reads as TGTGCTAGTGGTTTAGGAGGGCAAGAGACCCAGTACTTC.

The chain links TRBV30 to TRBJ2-1, with a possible D match to TRBD1 (5 bases). This CDR3 has 16 amino acids. Germline CDR1 is GTSNPN and CDR2 is SVGIG (reference sequence). Trimming removed 4 bases from V and 2 bases from J, with 18 bases in between. CDR3 loop: CAWTDLDSMAYNEQFF. As DNA, the CDR3 is TGTGCCTGGACCGATCTAGACAGTATGGCCTACAATGAGCAGTTCTTC.

The chain links TRBV6-2 or TRBV6-3 to TRBJ1-1; D is unresolved. Germline V lookup: CDR1 MNHEY, CDR2 SVGEGT. Between the trimmed V and J ends, which lost 0 bases and 12 bases, there was a span of 14 bases. The length of the CDR3 is 13 residues. CDR3 DNA sequence: TGTGCCAGCAGTTACTCGATCTCGGGGAGCTCTTTCTTT. Translated: CASSYSISGSSFF.